The 23 T cell receptor beta chains listed next were all sequenced from one sample in a study of blood T cell repertoires in COVID-19. Only in-frame clones appear in the TCRdb table, and some are missing; sequencing was by immunoSEQ multiplex PCR. Of roughly 11,000 clones listed, around 71% are singletons. Sequencing was carried out using peripheral blood. All receptors derive from a man in his fifties or sixties with COVID-19, enrolled during active disease.

This clone was seen only a few times. The V gene is TRBV11-1, the J gene TRBJ1-1, with unresolved D. Trimming left V 2 bases short and J 1 base short, with 8 bases between. The CDR3 spans 14 residues. Germline V gene data show CDR1 as SGHAT and CDR2 as FQDESV (reference sequence). CDR3 coding DNA: TGTGCCAGCAGCTTACACATTGCGAACACTGAAGCTTTCTTT. Translating it yields CASSLHIANTEAFF.

This chain links TRBV5-1 with TRBJ1-2, with unresolved D. The V end was cut by 4 bases, the J end by 1 base, with 23 bases between. Germline values: CDR1 SGHRS, CDR2 YFSETQ. The CDR3 totals 18 residues. The CDR3 nucleotides are TGCGCCAGCAGCCCCGCAGTTATGTTTCGGGGATATAACTATGGCTACACCTTC. This gives the protein CASSPAVMFRGYNYGYTF.

The rearrangement uses TRBV2 and TRBJ2-6, with D possibly TRBD2 on 6 matching bases. Trimming removed 5 bases at V and 4 bases at J, with 12 bases between. Germline CDR1 is SNHLY and CDR2 is FYNNEI. The CDR3 has 15 amino acids. CDR3 amino acids: CASSQEGPGANVLTF. CDR3 DNA sequence: TGTGCCAGCAGTCAGGAGGGTCCCGGGGCCAACGTCCTGACTTTC.

The rearrangement links TRBV20-1 to TRBJ1-5; no definite D call. The V gene lost 7 bases and the J gene lost 2 bases, with 6 bases spanning the gap. CDR3 length: 11 residues. Germline lookup yields CDR1 DFQATT and CDR2 SNEGSKA (reference sequence). For the CDR3, the DNA is TGCAGTGTAGCGGGCAATCAGCCCCAGCATTTT. Residues: CSVAGNQPQHF.

J is TRBJ1-6 and V is TRBV5-8, with D perhaps matching TRBD1 (6 bases). Deletions cut 4 bases from V and 8 bases from J, with 19 bases between. This CDR3 is 16 amino acids long. Germline V lookup: CDR1 SGHTS, CDR2 YDEGEE. The CDR3, as DNA: TGTGCCAGCAGCCCGGGGAGGGGGGGCGTTTATTCACCCCTCCACTTT. This sequence encodes CASSPGRGGVYSPLHF. Looking up the rest from reference TRBV5-8 and TRBJ1-6 gives the full variable domain: EAGVTQSPTHLIKTRGQQATLRCSPISGHTSVYWYQQALGLGLQFLLWYDEGEERNRGNFPPRFSGRQFPNYSSELNVNALELEDSALYLCASSPGRGGVYSPLHFGNGTRLTVT.

This chain uses TRBV11-2 with TRBJ2-6, with D hard to call. With 5 bases removed from V and 4 bases from J, the gap between germline ends came to 12 bases. Germline CDR1 and CDR2: SGHAT and FQNNGV. The CDR3 loop spans 15 amino acids. CDR3 nucleotide sequence: TGTGCCAGCAGCCCCAGTGTTTCCGGGGCCAACGTCCTGACTTTC. Residues: CASSPSVSGANVLTF.

The J gene is TRBJ2-1, the V gene TRBV18; D not resolved. V was trimmed by 3 bases and J by 4 bases, leaving 7 bases between them. CDR1 is KGHSH, CDR2 LQKENI, per germline. The CDR3 consists of 13 residues. The CDR3 coding sequence is TGTGCCAGCTCACCTACCGGGTACAATGAGCAGTTCTTC. Encoded protein: CASSPTGYNEQFF. The whole variable domain, remainder taken from reference TRBV18 and TRBJ2-1, is NAGVMQNPRHLVRRRGQEARLRCSPMKGHSHVYWYRQLPEEGLKFMVYLQKENIIDESGMPKERFSAEFPKEGPSILRIQQVVRGDSAAYFCASSPTGYNEQFFGPGTRLTVL.

This chain joins TRBV5-1 and TRBJ1-4, with D possibly TRBD1 on 5 matching bases. Germline values: CDR1 SGHRS, CDR2 YFSETQ. The ends were cut back, 4 bases at V and 6 bases at J, with 10 bases in the middle. This CDR3 has 13 residues. The CDR3 sequence is CASSPDSDEKLFF. CDR3 sequence (DNA): TGCGCCAGCAGCCCTGACAGTGATGAAAAACTGTTTTTT.

The gene calls are TRBV5-1 and TRBJ1-2, with D perhaps matching TRBD1 (6 bases). Germline V gene data show CDR1 as SGHRS and CDR2 as YFSETQ. The length of the CDR3 is 14 residues. The V end was cut by 2 bases, the J end by 2 bases, with 10 bases between. CDR3 coding DNA: TGCGCCAGCAGCTTAGGGGGAGCGAACTATGGCTACACCTTC. Translation gives CASSLGGANYGYTF.

This clone was recorded a few times. This rearrangement joins TRBV6-6 to TRBJ2-2; 8 nucleotides match TRBD1. The ends lost 11 bases at V and 2 bases at J; junction bases unmatched: 7. The CDR3 totals 14 residues. Per the germline V gene, CDR1 is MNHNY and CDR2 is SVGAGI (reference sequence). This CDR3 reads CAVGQASNTGELFF. The DNA for the CDR3 is TGTGCCGTGGGACAGGCCAGTAACACCGGGGAGCTGTTTTTT.

The genes are TRBV29-1 and TRBJ2-5, with a tentative D call TRBD1 (7 bases). The CDR3 runs 15 residues. V lost 4 bases and J 0 bases, leaving 15 bases between the germline ends. CDR1 SQVTM and CDR2 ANQGSEA come from the germline V gene. The CDR3 is CSVGQGGTYQETQYF. The CDR3 region has the DNA TGCAGCGTTGGTCAGGGGGGAACGTACCAAGAGACCCAGTACTTC.

The chain joins TRBV27 to TRBJ1-5, with 7 bases aligning to TRBD1. Per germline, CDR1 MNHEY and CDR2 SMNVEV (reference sequence). The trim removed 5 bases at V and 1 base at J, leaving 8 bases unmatched. This CDR3 is built from 16 residues. For the CDR3, the DNA is TGTGCCAGCAGTCCCTCCACAGGGGAGAGCAATCAGCCCCAGCATTTT. Translating gives CASSPSTGESNQPQHF.

In its sample, this clone was seen once. The V and J genes are TRBV24-1 and TRBJ2-5; 8 nucleotides match TRBD2. The CDR3 covers 17 residues. In germline, CDR1 is KGHDR, CDR2 SFDVKD. V dropped 3 bases and J dropped 4; count of bases not matched to a gene: 12. CDR3 in amino acids: CATSDTSGLDPTETQYF. CDR3 DNA: TGTGCCACCAGTGATACATCGGGACTAGACCCCACAGAGACCCAGTACTTC.

This clone is medium-sized in the sample. The rearrangement uses TRBV19 and TRBJ1-2; D remains unclear. The germline gives CDR1 LNHDA, CDR2 SQIVND (reference sequence). The length of the CDR3 is 15 residues. Trimming pared 7 bases from V and 8 bases from J, leaving 23 bases between. Here the CDR3 DNA reads TGTGCCAGTACCCCGAGGAACTCACCCTTAAGGGGCTACACCTTC. Residues: CASTPRNSPLRGYTF.

This clone was found a few times. The genes are TRBV11-2 and TRBJ1-1, with 7 positions matching TRBD1. V trimming: 4 bases; J trimming: 7 bases; junction bases outside the gene matches: 6. CDR1 SGHAT and CDR2 FQNNGV come from the germline V gene. The CDR3 runs 13 residues. The CDR3: CASSYTGTVEAFF. The CDR3 DNA sequence: TGTGCCAGCAGCTATACCGGGACAGTTGAAGCTTTCTTT.

The genes are TRBV11-2 and TRBJ1-6; unclear D gene. This CDR3 region has 14 residues. Germline CDR1 is SGHAT and CDR2 is FQNNGV. V was pared by 4 bases and J by 10 bases, with 14 bases between. CDR3 sequence reads: CASSSYPENSPLHF. The CDR3 bases are TGTGCCAGCAGCTCATACCCCGAGAACTCACCCCTCCACTTT.

This clone was picked up one time. The rearrangement joins TRBV10-3 to TRBJ2-2; D is unclear. Germline V lookup: CDR1 ENHRY, CDR2 SYGVKD. This CDR3 contains 14 residues. Trimming stripped 0 bases from V and 6 bases from J, with 8 bases between. CDR3 bases: TGTGCCATCAGTGAGTCGGTTAGAGCCGGGGAGCTGTTTTTT. The encoded protein is CAISESVRAGELFF.

This clone was picked up a small number of times. This chain connects TRBV10-2 to TRBJ2-2; D gene unclear. The V end was cut by 0 bases, the J end by 4 bases, with 18 bases between. Germline assignment: CDR1 WSHSY and CDR2 SAAADI. This CDR3 has 18 residues. The CDR3 DNA reads as TGCGCCAGCAGTGAGTCTCTGGCGGCGGCCCACGGCACCGGGGAGCTGTTTTTT. Translation: CASSESLAAAHGTGELFF.

J is TRBJ2-5 and V is TRBV27; D remains unclear. CDR3 length: 13 residues. V was cut by 3 bases and J by 7 bases, with 12 bases left in between. The germline V gene has CDR1 MNHEY and CDR2 SMNVEV (reference sequence). The CDR3 DNA reads as TGTGCCAGCAGTTTTTCAAAGATCGGGACCCAGTACTTC. This gives the protein CASSFSKIGTQYF.

The chain uses TRBV6-5 and TRBJ2-7; 10 bases align to TRBD1. The CDR3 runs 15 residues. V lost 7 bases to trimming and J lost 0 bases; unmatched junction nucleotides: 6. The germline CDR1 and CDR2 sequences are MNHEY and SVGAGI. This CDR3 reads CASTSDRGSSYEQYF. The CDR3 nucleotides are TGTGCCAGCACCTCGGACAGGGGGAGCTCCTACGAGCAGTACTTC.

This clone was counted a single time. V usage is TRBV5-8 and J usage is TRBJ2-5; 8 nucleotides line up with TRBD1. V lost 3 bases and J lost 5; bases outside the gene matches: 3. The CDR3 is 13 residues long. Germline CDR1 and CDR2: SGHTS and YDEGEE. The CDR3 sequence is CASSSRGLETQYF. CDR3 coding DNA: TGTGCCAGCAGCTCCAGGGGGCTCGAGACCCAGTACTTC. Complete variable domain (other parts from reference TRBV5-8 and TRBJ2-5): EAGVTQSPTHLIKTRGQQATLRCSPISGHTSVYWYQQALGLGLQFLLWYDEGEERNRGNFPPRFSGRQFPNYSSELNVNALELEDSALYLCASSSRGLETQYFGPGTRLLVL.

The rearrangement links TRBV27 to TRBJ1-2; a possible D gene is TRBD1 (6 bases). The CDR3 totals 13 residues. Trimming shortened V by 5 bases and J by 3 bases, and 10 bases separated the two germline ends. Germline V lookup: CDR1 MNHEY, CDR2 SMNVEV (reference sequence). The CDR3 reads CASSGRGYYGYTF. In nucleotides, the CDR3 is TGTGCCAGCAGTGGAAGGGGGTACTATGGCTACACCTTC.

The V call is TRBV10-3, the J call TRBJ2-3; TRBD1 matches 8 bases. CDR1 ENHRY and CDR2 SYGVKD come from the germline V gene. This CDR3 region has 14 residues. V lost 9 bases to trimming and J lost 0 bases; unmatched junction nucleotides: 5. This chain's CDR3 is CAIQGEYSTDTQYF. CDR3 in DNA: TGTGCCATACAGGGGGAGTATAGCACAGATACGCAGTATTTT.